This T cell receptor beta chain is from a study of blood T cell repertoires in COVID-19. Germline loops: CDR1 SNHLY, CDR2 FYNNEI. V was clipped by 2 bases and J by 5 bases, with 6 bases between them. The CDR3 extends over 12 amino acids. Generated by immunoSEQ multiplex PCR, the TCRdb table keeps only in-frame clones and is missing some. The table has about 120,000 clones, about four fifths seen once. The rearrangement links TRBV2 to TRBJ2-5; D is perhaps TRBD2 (5 bases). The TCR comes from a woman at least 80 years old with acute or convalescent COVID-19. Sequenced: peripheral blood. CDR3 loop: CASSERRETQYF. CDR3 bases: TGTGCCAGCAGTGAAAGGAGGGAGACCCAGTACTTC.